The source of this T cell receptor (beta chain) is a study of vaccination and CD4 T cells after COVID-19. Looking at the study overall: In the convalescent cohort, there were six males and four females, two of them Hispanic.

With the Oncomine TCR Beta short-read assay, DNA from cultured CD4+ T cells was sequenced. Investigators obtained genomic DNA by extraction from cultured CD4+ T cells. TCRdb ran MiXCR on the PCR reads and lists one entry per CDR3 protein. The data show about 10,000 distinct CDR3 sequences, roughly 50% seen once. The treatment is: approximately 11-day PBMC culture with coronavirus spike peptide pools or control peptides (ViraFEST assay). Recorded positive PCR dates fall between March and December 2020, preceding US Alpha, Beta and Delta variants. This clonotype was seen a handful of times. What it binds is not known. The ends were cut back, 3 bases at V and 1 base at J, with 9 bases in the middle. From germline, CDR1 is SGHNT and CDR2 YENEEA. The CDR3 extends over 14 amino acids.

The chain is built from TRBV11-3 and TRBJ2-5; D possibly corresponds to TRBD1 (5 bases). Sequenced: CD4+ T cells from blood, cultured in vitro. This receptor was identified in a human donor who had recovered from COVID-19. CDR3 sequence (DNA): TGTGCCAGCAGCTTCGGGCAGGGCCAAGAGACCCAGTACTTC. Its protein is CASSFGQGQETQYF.